Shown below are 19 T cell receptor beta chains from a single sample sequenced in a study of T cell responses to AZD1222 COVID-19 vaccine. Libraries were prepared by immunoSEQ multiplex PCR; TCRdb keeps only in-frame clonotypes and omits some of them. The repertoire holds around 220,000 clones, with roughly 94% as singletons. Here the sequenced sample was peripheral blood, taken 28 days after the second dose of the MenACWY control vaccine. Receptor source: an adult who received the MenACWY meningococcal vaccine as a control.

The chain links TRBV5-6 to TRBJ1-2; no reliable D call. The ends were cut back, 0 bases at V and 4 bases at J, with 10 bases in the middle. The CDR3 covers 14 residues. The germline V gene encodes CDR1 SGHDT and CDR2 YYEEEE. The DNA for the CDR3 is TGTGCCAGCAGCTTGGCTCGCAACCTCTATGGCTACACCTTC. It is translated as CASSLARNLYGYTF.

CDR3 coding DNA: TGCAGCGTTGAAGATCTTTTGAAAACGCAGTATTTT. Translated: CSVEDLLKTQYF. The chain combines TRBV29-1 with TRBJ2-3; D call uncertain. There are 12 residues in the CDR3. The ends were cut back, 0 bases at V and 9 bases at J, with 10 bases in the middle. From germline, CDR1 is SQVTM and CDR2 ANQGSEA.

This clone was observed a single time. The rearrangement joins TRBV28 to TRBJ2-7; no clear D. The CDR3 spans 12 residues. With 5 bases removed from V and 9 bases from J, the gap between germline ends came to 14 bases. The germline gives CDR1 MDHEN, CDR2 SYDVKM. CDR3 region: CASSPLRSGQYF. In nucleotides, the CDR3 is TGTGCCAGCAGTCCCCTTCGCTCCGGGCAGTACTTC.

CDR3 amino acids: CASSEGRGEYF. CDR3 DNA: TGTGCCAGCAGTGAAGGCAGGGGGGAGTACTTC. The chain carries TRBV6-1 and TRBJ2-7; perhaps TRBD1 as D (7 bases). The CDR3 sequence is 11 residues long. Trimming shortened V by 1 base and J by 11 bases, and 9 bases separated the two germline ends. Per the germline V gene, CDR1 is MNHNS and CDR2 is SASEGT.

The CDR3 protein is CASSPDRGYEQYF. The CDR3 coding sequence is TGTGCCAGCAGTCCCGACAGGGGCTACGAGCAGTACTTC. The chain has TRBV12-3 or TRBV12-4 and TRBJ2-7, with 8 bases matching TRBD1. With 5 bases clipped from V and 3 bases from J, the junction kept 3 bases outside the gene matches. The CDR3 contains 13 residues.

This chain uses TRBV15 with TRBJ2-2; either TRBD1 or TRBD2 may supply D (5 bases each). The V end lost 5 bases, the J end lost 1 base, and 11 bases lay between the germline ends. The CDR3 is 15 amino acids. Per the germline V gene, CDR1 is LNHNV and CDR2 is YYDKDF (reference sequence). CDR3 nucleotide sequence: TGTGCCACCAGCGGGGGTCAGGGGAACACCGGGGAGCTGTTTTTT. This gives the protein CATSGGQGNTGELFF.

The chain has TRBV9 and TRBJ2-3; D is undetermined. The V and J ends lost 3 bases and 4 bases respectively, with 6 bases between them. The CDR3 length is 12 residues. Germline V gene lookup returns CDR1 SGDLS and CDR2 YYNGEE. CDR3 region: CASSGRADTQYF. For the CDR3, the DNA is TGTGCCAGCAGCGGAAGAGCAGATACGCAGTATTTT. Full variable domain (missing parts from reference TRBV9 and TRBJ2-3): DSGVTQTPKHLITATGQRVTLRCSPRSGDLSVYWYQQSLDQGLQFLIQYYNGEERAKGNILERFSAQQFPDLHSELNLSSLELGDSALYFCASSGRADTQYFGPGTRLTVL.

The chain recombines TRBV19 with TRBJ2-7; D perhaps matches TRBD1 (5 bases). The CDR3 spans 13 residues. Germline CDR1 is LNHDA and CDR2 is SQIVND (reference sequence). The ends were cut back, 1 base at V and 3 bases at J, with 7 bases in the middle. DNA of the CDR3: TGTGCCAGTAGTATAGGGGGCAACTACGAGCAGTACTTC. It codes for CASSIGGNYEQYF.

The chain is built from TRBV19 and TRBJ1-1; no clear D. The germline V gene has CDR1 LNHDA and CDR2 SQIVND (reference sequence). This CDR3 region has 15 residues. V lost 1 base and J 3 bases, leaving 12 bases between the germline ends. The CDR3, as DNA: TGTGCCAGTAGTATAGTCTGGGGAGCGGACACTGAAGCTTTCTTT. It encodes CASSIVWGADTEAFF. Together with reference TRBV19 and TRBJ1-1, the CDR3 gives the full variable domain: DGGITQSPKYLFRKEGQNVTLSCEQNLNHDAMYWYRQDPGQGLRLIYYSQIVNDFQKGDIAEGYSVSREKKESFPLTVTSAQKNPTAFYLCASSIVWGADTEAFFGQGTRLTVV.

The chain is built from TRBV5-4 and TRBJ2-3; 13 nucleotides line up with TRBD2. V was clipped by 4 bases and J by 2 bases; unmatched bases: 4. Germline CDR1 SGHNT, CDR2 YYREEE (reference sequence). This CDR3 is built from 16 residues. The CDR3 spells CASSTGTSGNTDTQYF. The CDR3 DNA reads TGTGCCAGCAGCACTGGGACTAGCGGGAACACAGATACGCAGTATTTT.

The gene calls are TRBV5-6 and TRBJ1-1; tentatively, D is TRBD1 (5 bases). Trimming removed 6 bases at V and 1 base at J, with 16 bases between. Germline values: CDR1 SGHDT, CDR2 YYEEEE. The CDR3 spans 15 residues. The CDR3 loop reads CASNPYRQSNTEAFF. For the CDR3, the DNA is TGTGCCAGCAACCCTTACAGACAGTCGAACACTGAAGCTTTCTTT. Complete variable domain (other parts from reference TRBV5-6 and TRBJ1-1): DAGVTQSPTHLIKTRGQQVTLRCSPKSGHDTVSWYQQALGQGPQFIFQYYEEEERQRGNFPDRFSGHQFPNYSSELNVNALLLGDSALYLCASNPYRQSNTEAFFGQGTRLTVV.

The sample holds a few counts of this clone. This chain links TRBV28 with TRBJ1-2; weak D call: TRBD1 (5 bases). Germline V gene lookup returns CDR1 MDHEN and CDR2 SYDVKM. The germline V and J ends were trimmed by 6 bases and 2 bases, with 10 bases remaining between them. This CDR3 has 13 residues. The CDR3 DNA follows: TGTGCCAGCAGGAAGACAGCAAACTATGGCTACACCTTC. Its protein product is CASRKTANYGYTF.

The V call is TRBV18, the J call TRBJ1-5; D unclear. Germline CDR1 and CDR2: KGHSH and LQKENI. The CDR3 is made up of 14 amino acids. V lost 6 bases and J lost 0, with 9 bases in between. CDR3 nucleotide sequence: TGTGCCAGCTCCCCAACCTATAGCAATCAGCCCCAGCATTTT. Protein sequence: CASSPTYSNQPQHF.

The chain has TRBV5-1 and TRBJ1-4; D is uncertain. The CDR3 has 16 amino acids. V was pared by 0 bases and J by 0 bases, with 9 bases between. In germline, CDR1 is SGHRS, CDR2 YFSETQ. This CDR3 is CASSLGGFATNEKLFF. The CDR3 region has the DNA TGCGCCAGCAGCTTGGGAGGATTCGCAACTAATGAAAAACTGTTTTTT.

The V call is TRBV30, the J call TRBJ2-5; no clear D gene. The V and J ends lost 1 base and 5 bases respectively, with 11 bases between them. CDR1 is GTSNPN, CDR2 SVGIG, per germline (reference sequence). CDR3 length: 13 amino acids. The CDR3 is CAWSDGSGETQYF. The CDR3 DNA reads as TGTGCCTGGAGTGACGGATCCGGCGAGACCCAGTACTTC.

V gene TRBV3-1 (or the pseudogene TRBV3-2) combines with J gene TRBJ2-1; 14 bases map to TRBD2. V shed 6 bases, J shed 9 bases, and the junction held 7 bases outside the gene matches. This CDR3 contains 15 residues. CDR1 is LGHDT, CDR2 YNNKEL, per germline (reference sequence). The CDR3 DNA reads as TGTGCCAGCAGACGAGGACTAGCGGGAGGAAGTGAGCAGTTCTTC. Translating gives CASRRGLAGGSEQFF.

The chain joins TRBV23-1 to TRBJ1-1; the D gene is possibly TRBD1 (6 bases). TRBV23-1 is an open reading frame, and its role is uncertain. There are 12 residues in the CDR3. Trimming cost V 3 bases and J 6 bases, with 8 bases left between them. The chain's CDR3 is CASSQGAAEAFF. The CDR3 DNA reads as TGCGCCAGCAGTCAGGGGGCGGCTGAAGCTTTCTTT.

This sequence joins TRBV5-1 and TRBJ2-2; 8 bases are shared with TRBD1. Germline loops: CDR1 SGHRS, CDR2 YFSETQ. This CDR3 has 15 amino acids. V trimming: 7 bases; J trimming: 7 bases; junction bases outside the gene matches: 12. CDR3 loop: CASCPTTGVNGELFF. As DNA, the CDR3 is TGCGCCAGCTGTCCTACGACAGGGGTGAACGGGGAGCTGTTTTTT. Filled out from reference TRBV5-1 and TRBJ2-2, the complete variable domain reads KAGVTQTPRYLIKTRGQQVTLSCSPISGHRSVSWYQQTPGQGLQFLFEYFSETQRNKGNFPGRFSGRQFSNSRSEMNVSTLELGDSALYLCASCPTTGVNGELFFGEGSRLTVL.

The genes are TRBV9 and TRBJ1-2; TRBD1 aligns across 8 bases. Germline V lookup: CDR1 SGDLS, CDR2 YYNGEE. This CDR3 contains 14 residues. The ends lost 2 bases at V and 7 bases at J; junction bases unmatched: 7. The CDR3, as DNA: TGTGCCAGCAGCGTGGCACAGGGGGTAGGTGGCTACACCTTC. The encoded protein is CASSVAQGVGGYTF.